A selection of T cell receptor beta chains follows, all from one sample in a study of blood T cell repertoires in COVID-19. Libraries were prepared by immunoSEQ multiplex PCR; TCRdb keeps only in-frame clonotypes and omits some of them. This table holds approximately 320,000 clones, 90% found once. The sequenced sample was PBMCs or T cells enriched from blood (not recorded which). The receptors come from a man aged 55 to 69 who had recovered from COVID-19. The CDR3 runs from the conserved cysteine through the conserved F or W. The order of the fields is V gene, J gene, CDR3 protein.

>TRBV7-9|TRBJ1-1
CASSPGTEGEAFF
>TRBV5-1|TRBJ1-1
CASSESTAGLEAFF
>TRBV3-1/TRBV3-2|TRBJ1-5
CASSQGRDQPQHF
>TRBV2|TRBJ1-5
CASRRRNSNQPQHF
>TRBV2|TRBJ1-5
CASSGGRGDQPQHF
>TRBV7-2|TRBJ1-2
CASSLHVTQGLGYGYTF
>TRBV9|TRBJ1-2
CASSGAVDRVYGYTF
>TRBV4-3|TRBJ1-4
CASSQGFRRGNEKLFF
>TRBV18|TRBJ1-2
CASSPGGTYGYTF
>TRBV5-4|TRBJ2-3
CASSLERPSTDTQYF
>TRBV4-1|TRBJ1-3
CASSQVLFDTIYF
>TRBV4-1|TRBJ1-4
CASSPYGSNEKLFF
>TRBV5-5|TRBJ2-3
CASSPIAGGMDTQYF
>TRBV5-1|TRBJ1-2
CASSPDFADYGYTF
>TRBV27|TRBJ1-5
CASSTTQGAIRRPQHF
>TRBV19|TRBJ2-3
CASSPLRGTLTDTQYF
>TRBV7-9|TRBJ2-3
CASSSPRQGDSTDTQYF
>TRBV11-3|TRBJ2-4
CASSPSYSGTGSAKNIQYF
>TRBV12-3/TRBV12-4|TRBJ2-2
CATTLSTGELFF
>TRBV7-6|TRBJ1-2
CASSQAQGYGYTF
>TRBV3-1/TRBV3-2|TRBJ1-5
CASSQDRTGWDSNQPQHF
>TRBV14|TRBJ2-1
CASTPSGQGENEQFF